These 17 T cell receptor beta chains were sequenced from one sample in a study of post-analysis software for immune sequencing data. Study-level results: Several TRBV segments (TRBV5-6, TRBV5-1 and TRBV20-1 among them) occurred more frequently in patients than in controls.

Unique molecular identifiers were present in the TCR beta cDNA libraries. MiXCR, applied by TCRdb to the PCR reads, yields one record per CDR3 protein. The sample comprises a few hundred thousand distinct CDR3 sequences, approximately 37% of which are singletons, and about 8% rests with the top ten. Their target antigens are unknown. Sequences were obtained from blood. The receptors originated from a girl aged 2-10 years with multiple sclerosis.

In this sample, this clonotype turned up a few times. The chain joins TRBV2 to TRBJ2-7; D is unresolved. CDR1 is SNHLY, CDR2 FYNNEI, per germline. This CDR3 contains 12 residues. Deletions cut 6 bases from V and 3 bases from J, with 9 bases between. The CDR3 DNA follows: TGTGCCAGCAGAAAAAACTTCTACGAGCAGTACTTC. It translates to CASRKNFYEQYF. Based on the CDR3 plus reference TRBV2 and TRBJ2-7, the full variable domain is EPEVTQTPSHQVTQMGQEVILRCVPISNHLYFYWYRQILGQKVEFLVSFYNNEISEKSEIFDDQFSVERPDGSNFTLKIRSTKLEDSAMYFCASRKNFYEQYFGPGTRLTVT.

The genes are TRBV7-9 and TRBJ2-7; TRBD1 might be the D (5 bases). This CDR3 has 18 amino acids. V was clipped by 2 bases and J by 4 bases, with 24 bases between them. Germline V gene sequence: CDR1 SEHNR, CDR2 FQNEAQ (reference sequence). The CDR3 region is CASSLPLGQGYTDYEQYF. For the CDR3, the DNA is TGTGCCAGCAGCTTACCACTTGGGCAGGGCTACACGGATTACGAGCAGTACTTC.

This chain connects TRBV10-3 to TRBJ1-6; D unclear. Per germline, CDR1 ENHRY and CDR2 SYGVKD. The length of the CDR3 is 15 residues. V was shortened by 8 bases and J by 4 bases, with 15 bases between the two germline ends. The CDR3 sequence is CAISGGRMYNSPLHF. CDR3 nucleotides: TGTGCCATCTCAGGAGGGAGGATGTATAATTCACCCCTCCACTTT.

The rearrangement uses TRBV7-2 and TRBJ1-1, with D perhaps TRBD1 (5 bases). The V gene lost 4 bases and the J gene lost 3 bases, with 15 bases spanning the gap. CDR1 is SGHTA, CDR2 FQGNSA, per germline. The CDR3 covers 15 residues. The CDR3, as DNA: TGTGCCAGCAGCTCGGCTTGGGGGGGGTACACTGAAGCTTTCTTT. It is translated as CASSSAWGGYTEAFF. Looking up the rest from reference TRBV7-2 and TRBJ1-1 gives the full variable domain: GAGVSQSPSNKVTEKGKDVELRCDPISGHTALYWYRQSLGQGLEFLIYFQGNSAPDKSGLPSDRFSAERTGGSVSTLTIQRTQQEDSAVYLCASSSAWGGYTEAFFGQGTRLTVV.

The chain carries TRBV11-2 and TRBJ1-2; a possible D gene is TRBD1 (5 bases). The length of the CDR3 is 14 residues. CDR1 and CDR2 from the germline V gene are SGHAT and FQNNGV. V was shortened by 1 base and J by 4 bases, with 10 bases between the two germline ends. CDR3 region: CASSLVGQSYGYTF. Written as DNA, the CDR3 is TGTGCCAGCAGCTTAGTTGGACAAAGCTATGGCTACACCTTC.

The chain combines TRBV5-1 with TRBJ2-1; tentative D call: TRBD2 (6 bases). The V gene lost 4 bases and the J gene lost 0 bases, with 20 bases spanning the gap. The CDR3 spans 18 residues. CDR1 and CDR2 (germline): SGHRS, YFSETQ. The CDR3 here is CASSTDPGRGFSYNEQFF. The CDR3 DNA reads TGCGCCAGCAGCACCGACCCGGGGCGGGGTTTCTCCTACAATGAGCAGTTCTTC.

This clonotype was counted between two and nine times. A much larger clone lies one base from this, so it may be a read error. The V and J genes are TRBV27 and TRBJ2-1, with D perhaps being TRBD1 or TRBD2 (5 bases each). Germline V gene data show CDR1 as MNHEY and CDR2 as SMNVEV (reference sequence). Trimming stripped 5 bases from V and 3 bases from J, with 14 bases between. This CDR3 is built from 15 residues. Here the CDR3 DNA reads TGTGCCAGCAGTCCATGGGTGGGGGACTACAATGAGCAGTTCTTC. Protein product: CASSPWVGDYNEQFF.

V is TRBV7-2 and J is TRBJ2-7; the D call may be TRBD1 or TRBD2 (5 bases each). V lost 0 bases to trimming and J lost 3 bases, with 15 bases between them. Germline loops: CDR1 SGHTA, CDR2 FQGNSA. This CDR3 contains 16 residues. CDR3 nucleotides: TGTGCCAGCAGCTTAGCCACGGGACGGTTTATCTACGAGCAGTACTTC. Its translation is CASSLATGRFIYEQYF. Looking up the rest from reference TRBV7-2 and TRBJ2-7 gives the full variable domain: GAGVSQSPSNKVTEKGKDVELRCDPISGHTALYWYRQSLGQGLEFLIYFQGNSAPDKSGLPSDRFSAERTGGSVSTLTIQRTQQEDSAVYLCASSLATGRFIYEQYFGPGTRLTVT.

The CDR3 region has the DNA TGTGCCAGCAGTTACTGGACTAGCGGGGGACCCACAGATACGCAGTATTTT. As protein: CASSYWTSGGPTDTQYF. The chain is built from TRBV6-6 and TRBJ2-3, with 13 nucleotides matching TRBD2. The germline gives CDR1 MNHNY, CDR2 SVGAGI (reference sequence). The CDR3 runs 17 residues. Germline trimming cut 1 base from V and 2 bases from J; bases unmatched to any gene: 3.

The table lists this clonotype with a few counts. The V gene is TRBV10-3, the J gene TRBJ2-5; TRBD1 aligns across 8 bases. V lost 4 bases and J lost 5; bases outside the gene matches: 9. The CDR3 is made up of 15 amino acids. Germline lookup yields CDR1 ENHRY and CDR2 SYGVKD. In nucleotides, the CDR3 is TGTGCCATCAGTGGCGGACAGGGAGAGTTGGAGACCCAGTACTTC. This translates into CAISGGQGELETQYF.

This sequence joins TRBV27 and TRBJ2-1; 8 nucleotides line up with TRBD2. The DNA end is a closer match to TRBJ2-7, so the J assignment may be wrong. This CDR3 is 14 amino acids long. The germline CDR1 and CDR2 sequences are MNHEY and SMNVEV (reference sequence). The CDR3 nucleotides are TGTGCCAGCAGTACCGGGACTAGGACCTACGAGCAGTACTTC. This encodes CASSTGTRTYEQYF.

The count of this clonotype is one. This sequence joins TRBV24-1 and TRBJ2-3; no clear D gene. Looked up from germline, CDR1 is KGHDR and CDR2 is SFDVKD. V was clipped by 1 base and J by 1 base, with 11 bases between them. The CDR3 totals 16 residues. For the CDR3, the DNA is TGTGCCACCAGTGATTTCCGGCGGAGTCGCACAGATACGCAGTATTTT. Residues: CATSDFRRSRTDTQYF.

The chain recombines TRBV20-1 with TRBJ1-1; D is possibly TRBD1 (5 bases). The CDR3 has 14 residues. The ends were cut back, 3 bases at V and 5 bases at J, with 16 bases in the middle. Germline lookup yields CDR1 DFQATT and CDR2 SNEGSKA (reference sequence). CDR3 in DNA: TGCAGTGCTAGGAGAGGCAGCTGGGGGACTGAAGCTTTCTTT. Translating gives CSARRGSWGTEAFF.

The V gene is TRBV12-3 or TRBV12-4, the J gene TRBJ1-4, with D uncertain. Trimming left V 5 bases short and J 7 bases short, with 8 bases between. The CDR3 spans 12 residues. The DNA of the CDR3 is TGTGCCAGCAGTAACGGGCGTGAAAAACTGTTTTTT. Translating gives CASSNGREKLFF.

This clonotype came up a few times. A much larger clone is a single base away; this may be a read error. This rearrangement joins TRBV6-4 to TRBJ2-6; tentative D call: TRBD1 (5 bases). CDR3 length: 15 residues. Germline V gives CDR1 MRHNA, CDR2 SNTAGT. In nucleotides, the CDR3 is TGTGCCAGCAGTGAGCGGTTCTCTGGGGCCAACGTCCGGACTTTC. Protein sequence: CASSERFSGANVRTF.

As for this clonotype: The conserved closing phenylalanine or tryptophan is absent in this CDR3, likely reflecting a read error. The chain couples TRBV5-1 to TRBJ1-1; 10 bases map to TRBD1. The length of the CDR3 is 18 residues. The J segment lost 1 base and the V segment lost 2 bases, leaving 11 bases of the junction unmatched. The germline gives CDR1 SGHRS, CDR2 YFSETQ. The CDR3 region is CASSFIPRTGGQNTEAFV. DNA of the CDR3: TGCGCCAGCAGCTTTATCCCCCGGACAGGGGGTCAGAACACTGAAGCTTTCGTT.

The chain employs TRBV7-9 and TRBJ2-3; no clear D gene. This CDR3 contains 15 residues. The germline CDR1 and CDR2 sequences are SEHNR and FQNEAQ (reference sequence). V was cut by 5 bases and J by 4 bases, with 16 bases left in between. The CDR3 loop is CASSPPGAEADTQYF. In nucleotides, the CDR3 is TGTGCCAGCAGCCCTCCAGGAGCCGAGGCAGATACGCAGTATTTT. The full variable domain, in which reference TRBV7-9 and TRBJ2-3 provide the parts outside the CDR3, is DTGVSQNPRHKITKRGQNVTFRCDPISEHNRLYWYRQTLGQGPEFLTYFQNEAQLEKSRLLSDRFSAERPKGSFSTLEIQRTEQGDSAMYLCASSPPGAEADTQYFGPGTRLTVL.